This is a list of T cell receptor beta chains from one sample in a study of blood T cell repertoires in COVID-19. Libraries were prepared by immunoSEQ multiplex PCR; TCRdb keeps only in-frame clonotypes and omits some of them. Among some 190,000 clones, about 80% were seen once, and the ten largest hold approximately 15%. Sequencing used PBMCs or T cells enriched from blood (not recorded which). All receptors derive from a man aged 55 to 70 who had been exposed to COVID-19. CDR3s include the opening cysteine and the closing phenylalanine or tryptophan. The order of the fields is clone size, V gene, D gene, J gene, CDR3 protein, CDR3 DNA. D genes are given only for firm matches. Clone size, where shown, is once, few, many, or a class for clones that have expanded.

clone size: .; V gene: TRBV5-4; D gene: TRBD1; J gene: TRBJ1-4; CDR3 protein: CASSSGQINEKLFF; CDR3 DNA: TGTGCCAGCAGCTCGGGACAGATTAATGAAAAACTGTTTTTT
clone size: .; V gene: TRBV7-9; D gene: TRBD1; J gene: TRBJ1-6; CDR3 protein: CASSLPGQANNSPLHF; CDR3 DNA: TGTGCCAGCAGCTTACCGGGACAGGCCAATAATTCACCCCTCCACTTT
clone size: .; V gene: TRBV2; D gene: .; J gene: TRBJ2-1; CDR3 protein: CASTGMVPRSHRQQGLCCRQFF; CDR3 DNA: TGTGCCAGCACTGGCATGGTCCCCCGATCACACAGACAACAGGGATTGTGTTGTAGGCAGTTCTTC
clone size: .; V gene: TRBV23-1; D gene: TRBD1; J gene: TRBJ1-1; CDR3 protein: CASSPADRGSSNTEAFF; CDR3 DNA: TGCGCCAGCAGTCCCGCCGACAGGGGTAGTTCGAACACTGAAGCTTTCTTT
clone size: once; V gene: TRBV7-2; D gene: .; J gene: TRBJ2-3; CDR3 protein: CASSLVGGVSTDTQYF; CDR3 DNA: TGTGCCAGCAGCTTAGTCGGCGGGGTGAGCACAGATACGCAGTATTTT
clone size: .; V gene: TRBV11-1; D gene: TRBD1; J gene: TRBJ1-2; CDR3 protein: CASSPGDRADYGYTF; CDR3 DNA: TGTGCCAGCAGCCCCGGGGACAGGGCGGACTATGGCTACACCTTC
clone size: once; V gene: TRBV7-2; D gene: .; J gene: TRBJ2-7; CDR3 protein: CASSFPGLAAHEQYF; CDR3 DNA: TGTGCCAGCAGCTTCCCCGGACTGGCGGCCCACGAGCAGTACTTC
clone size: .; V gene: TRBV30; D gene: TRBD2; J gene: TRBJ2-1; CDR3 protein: CAWSVLELAGGYEQFF; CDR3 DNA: TGTGCCTGGAGTGTCCTAGAACTAGCGGGAGGCTATGAGCAGTTCTTC
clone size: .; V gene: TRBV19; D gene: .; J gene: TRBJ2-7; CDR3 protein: CASSIVGTGNFYEQYF; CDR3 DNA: TGTGCCAGTAGTATAGTTGGAACAGGTAACTTCTACGAGCAGTACTTC
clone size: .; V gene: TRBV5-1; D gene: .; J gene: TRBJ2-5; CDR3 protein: CASSLAGTGETQYF; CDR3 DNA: TGCGCCAGCAGCTTGGCCGGCACAGGAGAGACCCAGTACTTC
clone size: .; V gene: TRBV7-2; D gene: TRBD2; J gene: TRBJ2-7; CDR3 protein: CASSSRTSGSPYEQYF; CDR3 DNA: TGTGCCAGCAGCTCTCGGACTAGCGGGAGCCCCTACGAGCAGTACTTC
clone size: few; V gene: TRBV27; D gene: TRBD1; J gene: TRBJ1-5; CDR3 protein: CASSQTGGDQPQHF; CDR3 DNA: TGTGCCAGCAGCCAGACAGGGGGCGATCAGCCCCAGCATTTT
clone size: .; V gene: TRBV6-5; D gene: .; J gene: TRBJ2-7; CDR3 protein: CASSRTATSYEQYF; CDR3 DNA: TGTGCCAGCAGCCGGACAGCGACCTCCTACGAGCAGTACTTC
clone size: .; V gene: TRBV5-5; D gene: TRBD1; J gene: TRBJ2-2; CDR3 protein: CASSRTGGGDTGELFF; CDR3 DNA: TGTGCCAGCAGCCGGACAGGGGGCGGGGACACCGGGGAGCTGTTTTTT
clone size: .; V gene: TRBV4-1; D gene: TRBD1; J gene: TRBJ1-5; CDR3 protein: CASSQDRGTGHNQPQHF; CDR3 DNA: TGCGCCAGCAGCCAAGATCGGGGGACAGGGCACAATCAGCCCCAGCATTTT
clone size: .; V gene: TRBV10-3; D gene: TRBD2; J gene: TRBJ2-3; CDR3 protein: CAISARLADGADTQYF; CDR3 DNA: TGTGCCATCAGTGCCCGACTAGCTGACGGTGCAGATACGCAGTATTTT
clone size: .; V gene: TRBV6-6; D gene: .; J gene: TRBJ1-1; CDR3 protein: CASSYPAAGEAFF; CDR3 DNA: TGTGCCAGCAGTTATCCAGCGGCCGGTGAAGCTTTCTTT
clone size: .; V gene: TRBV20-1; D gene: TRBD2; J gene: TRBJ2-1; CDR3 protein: CSASQTSGRADEQFF; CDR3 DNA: TGCAGTGCTAGTCAAACTAGCGGGAGGGCCGATGAGCAGTTCTTC
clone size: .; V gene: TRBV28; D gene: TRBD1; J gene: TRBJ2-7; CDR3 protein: CASSWTGNKLYEQYF; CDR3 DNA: TGTGCCAGCAGCTGGACAGGGAACAAGCTCTACGAGCAGTACTTC
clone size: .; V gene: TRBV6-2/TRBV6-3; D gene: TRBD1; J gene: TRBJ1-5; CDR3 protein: CASSLGTGIQRWHF; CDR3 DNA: TGTGCCAGCAGCCTTGGGACAGGGATCCAAAGGTGGCATTTT
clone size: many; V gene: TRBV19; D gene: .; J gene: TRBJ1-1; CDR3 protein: CASTDSVGTEAFF; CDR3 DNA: TGTGCCAGTACCGATTCCGTCGGGACTGAAGCTTTCTTT
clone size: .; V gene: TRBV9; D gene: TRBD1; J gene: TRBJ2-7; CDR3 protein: CASSVAQGYEQYF; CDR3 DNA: TGTGCCAGCAGCGTAGCACAGGGGTACGAGCAGTACTTC
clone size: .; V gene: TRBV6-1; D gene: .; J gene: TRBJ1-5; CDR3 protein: CASSEASHQPQHF; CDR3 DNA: TGTGCCAGCAGTGAAGCGAGTCATCAGCCCCAGCATTTT
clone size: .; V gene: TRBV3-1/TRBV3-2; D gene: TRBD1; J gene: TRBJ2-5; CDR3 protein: CASSRRTGIETQYF; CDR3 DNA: TGTGCCAGCAGCAGACGGACAGGGATAGAGACCCAGTACTTC
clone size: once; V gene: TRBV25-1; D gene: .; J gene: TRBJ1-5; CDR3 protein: CASSEPGRNQPQHF; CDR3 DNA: TGTGCCAGCAGTGAGCCGGGGAGGAATCAGCCCCAGCATTTT